This record concerns one TCR beta chain sequence. Its antigen is as yet unknown. Some clones are missing from TCRdb's copy, which holds only in-frame ones; the method was immunoSEQ multiplex PCR. The data hold about 1.5 million clones, with around 98% observed a single time. The sample is drawn from a study of shared clonotypes between healthy human individuals. Findings of the study overall: The rarefaction results pointed to incomplete sorted-subset sequencing despite large depth. The researchers took only blood, and tissue repertoires probably look different.

Trimming removed 3 bases from V and 3 bases from J, with 12 bases in between. Germline-derived CDR1 and CDR2 are LNHDA and SQIVND (reference sequence). The CDR3 contains 14 residues. Division of CD4+ cells produced a CD45RA+ naive subset and a CD45RA-negative memory subset. This receptor was identified in a young man in good health. The rearrangement uses TRBV19 and TRBJ2-7; D unclear. Material for sequencing was naive CD4+ T cells sorted from blood. Subset specified: CD45RA+ positively selected. CDR3 region: CASSMGGTNYEQYF. The CDR3 nucleotides are TGTGCCAGTAGTATGGGCGGAACCAACTACGAGCAGTACTTC.